Presented here are 19 T cell receptor beta chains from one specimen sequenced in a study of blood T cells in healthy people across ages. The use of a sample-barcoded 5' primer and a J-beta primer mix characterized a second PCR of about 7 to 12 cycles. TCRdb processed the 5' RACE reads anew with MiXCR; each CDR3 protein has one entry. Altogether about 380,000 distinct CDR3 sequences are present, about half being singletons, with the ten largest covering around 49%. Sequenced material: blood. These receptors all stem from a man aged 55 to 70 in good health.

On this clonotype: A read error may be the cause here, since a much bigger clone is one base away. The rearrangement links TRBV28 to TRBJ2-4, with 13 bases identical to TRBD2. The end of the DNA is better explained by TRBJ2-7, so the J call may be wrong. CDR3 length: 13 residues. CDR1 and CDR2 (germline): MDHEN, SYDVKM. This CDR3 reads CVSFRLAGGEQYF. The CDR3 coding sequence is TGTGTCAGCTTTAGACTAGCGGGAGGCGAGCAGTACTTC.

This clonotype appeared a few times. This chain joins TRBV20-1 and TRBJ2-7, with a possible D match to TRBD1 (6 bases). The CDR3 totals 14 residues. Germline V gene data show CDR1 as DFQATT and CDR2 as SNEGSKA (reference sequence). The germline V and J ends were trimmed by 1 base and 5 bases, with 15 bases remaining between them. This CDR3 reads CSARAYRVRNEQYF. The DNA for the CDR3 is TGCAGTGCTAGAGCGTACAGGGTGAGAAACGAGCAGTACTTC.

This sequence joins TRBV18 and TRBJ2-2; D call uncertain. In germline, CDR1 is KGHSH, CDR2 LQKENI. CDR3 length: 16 residues. V lost 8 bases and J 0 bases, leaving 16 bases between the germline ends. The CDR3 loop is CASRYGVRPNTGELFF. The DNA for the CDR3 is TGTGCCAGCCGCTATGGGGTGCGGCCGAACACCGGGGAGCTGTTTTTT.

The chain couples TRBV7-2 to TRBJ1-6; 9 bases match TRBD1. The CDR3 totals 13 residues. V gave up 9 bases and J gave up 6 bases; unmatched junction bases: 3. The germline CDR1 and CDR2 sequences are SGHTA and FQGNSA. CDR3 sequence: CASETGGNSPLHF. The CDR3 DNA reads TGTGCCAGTGAGACAGGGGGTAATTCACCCCTCCACTTT.

There are a few counts of this clonotype. This chain connects TRBV5-1 to TRBJ2-1; either TRBD1 or TRBD2 may supply D (5 bases each). Germline assignment: CDR1 SGHRS and CDR2 YFSETQ. Trimming left V 0 bases short and J 5 bases short, with 12 bases between. The CDR3 extends over 15 amino acids. CDR3 region: CASSLDGTENNEQFF. CDR3 nucleotides: TGCGCCAGCAGCTTGGACGGGACGGAAAACAATGAGCAGTTCTTC.

This clonotype turned up a few times. The rearrangement joins TRBV6-1 to TRBJ2-2; D gene ambiguous. The CDR3 has 17 residues. Germline V lookup: CDR1 MNHNS, CDR2 SASEGT. The ends were cut back, 3 bases at V and 5 bases at J, with 19 bases in the middle. The CDR3: CASSDLQGPSGTGELFF. DNA for the CDR3: TGTGCCAGCAGTGACCTACAAGGACCCTCCGGGACCGGGGAGCTGTTTTTT.

V is TRBV14 and J is TRBJ2-5; D gene unclear. The closer fit of TRBJ2-7 to the DNA end suggests the J call may be wrong. The CDR3 totals 14 residues. Per the germline V gene, CDR1 is SGHDN and CDR2 is FVKESK. The CDR3 loop reads CASSQDIVAYEQYF. Written as DNA, the CDR3 is TGTGCCAGCAGCCAAGATATAGTGGCCTACGAGCAGTACTTC.

This rearrangement joins TRBV12-5 to TRBJ2-3; D perhaps matches TRBD1 (5 bases). The V gene lost 1 base and the J gene lost 0 bases, with 11 bases spanning the gap. The CDR3 length is 16 residues. In germline, CDR1 is LGHNT, CDR2 FRNRAP. CDR3 in amino acids: CASGLGTLHSTDTQYF. For the CDR3, the DNA is TGTGCTAGTGGTTTGGGGACATTACATAGCACAGATACGCAGTATTTT.

The genes are TRBV18 and TRBJ2-5, with a weak D call TRBD2 (6 bases). The J call may be in error: the DNA end matches TRBJ2-7 better. Germline V gene data show CDR1 as KGHSH and CDR2 as LQKENI. This CDR3 contains 14 residues. The CDR3 here is CASSPSSGLYEQYF. CDR3 nucleotide sequence: TGTGCCAGCTCACCGAGCAGCGGGCTGTACGAGCAGTACTTC.

This clonotype occurred a few times. V is TRBV28 and J is TRBJ2-1; 11 nucleotides match TRBD2. After removal of 4 bases from V and 8 bases from J, the junction contained 7 bases not matched to a gene. The CDR3 spans 15 residues. Germline V gives CDR1 MDHEN, CDR2 SYDVKM. CDR3 protein: CASSSLAGGVHEQFF. As DNA, the CDR3 is TGTGCCAGCAGTTCTCTAGCGGGAGGCGTACATGAGCAGTTCTTC.

The chain combines TRBV20-1 with TRBJ2-1; 12 nucleotides line up with TRBD2. V shed 3 bases, J shed 0 bases, and the junction held 3 bases outside the gene matches. From germline, CDR1 is DFQATT and CDR2 SNEGSKA (reference sequence). This CDR3 region has 16 residues. CDR3 loop: CSARRLAGASYNEQFF. The CDR3 region has the DNA TGCAGTGCTAGGCGACTAGCGGGGGCCTCCTACAATGAGCAGTTCTTC.

This clonotype was recorded many times. J is TRBJ1-1 and V is TRBV7-2; D perhaps matches TRBD1 (5 bases). The germline V gene has CDR1 SGHTA and CDR2 FQGNSA. Trimming cost V 2 bases and J 1 base, with 11 bases left between them. This CDR3 contains 15 residues. The CDR3 region has the DNA TGTGCCAGCAGCTTATATTCCGGGACGAACACTGAAGCTTTCTTT. It codes for CASSLYSGTNTEAFF. Drawing the rest from reference TRBV7-2 and TRBJ1-1, the complete variable domain is GAGVSQSPSNKVTEKGKDVELRCDPISGHTALYWYRQSLGQGLEFLIYFQGNSAPDKSGLPSDRFSAERTGGSVSTLTIQRTQQEDSAVYLCASSLYSGTNTEAFFGQGTRLTVV.

The chain is built from TRBV5-1 and TRBJ2-7; TRBD1 is a possible D gene (6 bases). The CDR3 has 15 amino acids. Per germline, CDR1 SGHRS and CDR2 YFSETQ. V gave up 1 base and J gave up 2 bases, with 13 bases separating them. The CDR3 spells CASSLNSAGAYEQYF. CDR3 DNA sequence: TGCGCCAGCAGCTTGAATTCGGCAGGGGCCTACGAGCAGTACTTC.

This sequence joins TRBV24-1 and TRBJ2-1; 8 nucleotides line up with TRBD2. Trimming at V came to 3 bases and at J to 5 bases, leaving 8 bases not matched to a gene. This CDR3 region has 16 residues. From germline, CDR1 is KGHDR and CDR2 SFDVKD. The CDR3 DNA reads TGTGCCACCAGTGATCCTATCACGGGAGGGGACAATGAGCAGTTCTTC. Translation: CATSDPITGGDNEQFF.

This clonotype was observed a few times. J is TRBJ2-7 and V is TRBV27, with a possible D match to TRBD2 (6 bases). CDR1 MNHEY and CDR2 SMNVEV come from the germline V gene (reference sequence). This CDR3 has 15 residues. The V end was cut by 2 bases, the J end by 3 bases, with 14 bases between. The CDR3 sequence is CASSLLRESFYEQYF. The DNA for the CDR3 is TGTGCCAGCAGTTTACTCCGGGAGAGTTTCTACGAGCAGTACTTC.

This chain joins TRBV7-2 and TRBJ2-2; no reliable D call. Germline CDR1 reads SGHTA; CDR2 reads FQGNSA. This CDR3 spans 16 amino acids. Trimming took off 2 bases at V and 6 bases at J, with 16 bases between the two ends. The CDR3 DNA follows: TGTGCCAGCAGCTTACAGTCCCGATCCCGTCCCGGGGAGCTGTTTTTT. Translation gives CASSLQSRSRPGELFF.

The DNA for the CDR3 is TGCAGTGCTTATCCGGGACAGGGGAACCAAGAGACCCAGTACTTC. Translation: CSAYPGQGNQETQYF. The chain links TRBV20-1 to TRBJ2-5; 10 nucleotides agree with TRBD1. Per the germline V gene, CDR1 is DFQATT and CDR2 is SNEGSKA (reference sequence). The CDR3 runs to 15 residues. J lost 0 bases, V lost 5 bases, and 6 bases had no gene match.

In this sample, this clonotype turned up a few times. This chain joins TRBV5-1 and TRBJ1-2, with D hard to call. V dropped 2 bases and J dropped 2 bases, with 13 bases sitting between them. Germline V gene lookup returns CDR1 SGHRS and CDR2 YFSETQ. There are 15 residues in the CDR3. The CDR3 spells CASSFAEWENYGYTF. In DNA form, the CDR3 reads TGCGCCAGCAGCTTCGCAGAATGGGAGAACTATGGCTACACCTTC.

The CDR3, as DNA: TGCGCCAGCAGCCAAGAGTGGCGGGAGGGCCGAACAGATACGCAGTATTTT. It specifies CASSQEWREGRTDTQYF. The rearrangement links TRBV4-3 to TRBJ2-3; 9 nucleotides align to TRBD2. Germline CDR1 and CDR2: LGHNA and YSLEER. Trimming removed 0 bases from V and 3 bases from J; junction bases left unmatched: 7. The CDR3 extends over 17 amino acids.